This TCR beta chain was found in a study of blood T cell repertoires in COVID-19. Data came from immunoSEQ multiplex PCR; TCRdb stores just in-frame clones and leaves some out. The table lists 200,000 to 250,000 clones, more than 70% of them singletons. The CDR3 has 16 amino acids. Between the trimmed V and J ends, which lost 4 bases and 5 bases, there was a span of 19 bases. The V gene's germline CDR1 is LNHDA and CDR2 SQIVND (reference sequence). This clone was seen a single time. Across under 25 US areas, participants ranged in age from about 18 to 90 years. The specimen sequenced was PBMCs or T cells enriched from blood (not recorded which). This chain uses TRBV19 with TRBJ2-3; the D gene is possibly TRBD1 (6 bases). This TCR derives from a woman in her forties with acute COVID-19. Written as DNA, the CDR3 is TGTGCCAGTAGTAAACAGGGTGGTTTTTGGGTAGATACGCAGTATTTT. This codes for CASSKQGGFWVDTQYF.